This T cell receptor beta chain was recovered during a study of early T cells in non-severe SARS-CoV-2 infection. Across the study: Sequencing of bulk RNA from unsorted whole blood was done, without chain pairing.

Germline V CDR1 and CDR2: SEHNR, FQNEAQ (reference sequence). This CDR3 has 16 amino acids. The ends were cut back, 3 bases at V and 0 bases at J, with 12 bases in the middle. MiXCR, run by TCRdb on the 5' RACE reads, gives a single entry per CDR3 protein. The profile shows some 76,000 distinct CDR3 sequences, about a sixth of them singletons. The sample holds a few counts of this clonotype. The sequence derives from an adult who was a healthcare worker with PCR-confirmed SARS-CoV-2 infection or an uninfected control (not recorded which). The chain carries TRBV7-9 and TRBJ1-3, with D perhaps matching TRBD1 (5 bases). Sequencing was done on a sample of whole blood. The CDR3 here is CASSFPAGRSGNTIYF. In nucleotides, the CDR3 is TGTGCCAGCAGCTTTCCGGCAGGGCGCTCTGGAAACACCATATATTTT.